This T cell receptor beta chain was obtained from a study of blood T cell repertoires in COVID-19. Study overall: Spain, Italy and the United States supplied samples that represented acute and convalescent COVID-19. The cDNA or gDNA used as material had been derived from T cells, B-cell-depleted T cells, or PBMCs.

The count of this clone is one. Original processing notes: Amplified reference gene primers provided the basis for estimating nucleated cell counts. Only in-frame clones appear in the TCRdb table, and some are missing; sequencing was by immunoSEQ multiplex PCR. V, J and clone size are taken as reported in that table, and D and trimming were inferred from the DNA itself. Seen here are about 240,000 clones, roughly nine tenths observed once, and the top ten hold 6.2%. The CDR3 extends over 12 amino acids. Unmatched junction bases numbered 2, after V lost 6 bases and J lost 5 bases. This TCR was sampled from a man in his 60s with acute or convalescent COVID-19. The sequenced sample consisted of peripheral blood. This chain uses TRBV12-3 or TRBV12-4 with TRBJ1-2; 8 nucleotides line up with TRBD1. As DNA, the CDR3 is TGTGCCAGCAGCCGACAGGGGTATGGCTACACCTTC. This sequence encodes CASSRQGYGYTF.